This passage covers 17 T cell receptor beta chains from one sample sequenced in a study of blood T cell repertoires in COVID-19. Profiled with immunoSEQ multiplex PCR; TCRdb holds only in-frame clones, not every one. Of under 200,000 clones listed, less than 90% are singletons. Sequenced sample: peripheral blood. The receptors come from a man between 65 and 79 years old with active or convalescent COVID-19.

The rearrangement uses TRBV7-2 and TRBJ2-3; 11 nucleotides align to TRBD2. CDR3 length: 18 amino acids. CDR1 is SGHTA and CDR2 is FQGNSA in the germline V gene. Trimming at V came to 1 base and at J to 3 bases, leaving 9 bases not matched to a gene. The CDR3 here is CASSLVSGSGRATDTQYF. The CDR3 nucleotides read TGTGCCAGCAGCTTAGTATCGGGTAGCGGGAGGGCGACAGATACGCAGTATTTT. Full variable domain (rest looked up from reference TRBV7-2 and TRBJ2-3): GAGVSQSPSNKVTEKGKDVELRCDPISGHTALYWYRQSLGQGLEFLIYFQGNSAPDKSGLPSDRFSAERTGGSVSTLTIQRTQQEDSAVYLCASSLVSGSGRATDTQYFGPGTRLTVL.

V gene TRBV7-2 combines with J gene TRBJ2-7; 12 bases match TRBD2. The CDR3 spans 16 residues. Germline trimming cut 1 base from V and 4 bases from J; bases unmatched to any gene: 5. In germline, CDR1 is SGHTA, CDR2 FQGNSA. In DNA, the CDR3 is TGTGCCAGCAGCTTAGTAAGGCTAGCGGGAGGGTACGAGCAGTACTTC. Protein: CASSLVRLAGGYEQYF.

This chain joins TRBV15 and TRBJ1-6; 8 bases are a match to TRBD1. The V segment lost 5 bases and the J segment 10 bases; nucleotides outside the gene matches: 7. Germline assignment: CDR1 LNHNV and CDR2 YYDKDF (reference sequence). The CDR3 extends over 14 amino acids. The CDR3 nucleotides read TGTGCCACCAGCCGGACAGGGACTGAGTCACCCCTCCACTTT. Residues: CATSRTGTESPLHF.

The chain uses TRBV6-1 and TRBJ1-3; no clear D gene. The CDR3 has 15 residues. Trimming removed 1 base at V and 2 bases at J, with 9 bases between. Germline CDR1 reads MNHNS; CDR2 reads SASEGT. The CDR3 region has the DNA TGTGCCAGCAGTGAAGTGGACGGGACTGGAAACACCATATATTTT. It encodes CASSEVDGTGNTIYF.

This chain links TRBV6-5 with TRBJ2-7; 10 positions agree with TRBD2. V shed 0 bases, J shed 3 bases, and the junction held 5 bases outside the gene matches. This CDR3 comprises 16 residues. Germline CDR1 and CDR2: MNHEY and SVGAGI. CDR3 sequence (DNA): TGTGCCAGCAGTTACTCTTCTAGCGGGAGTAGCTACGAGCAGTACTTC. It is translated as CASSYSSSGSSYEQYF.

The rearrangement joins TRBV11-2 to TRBJ2-7; TRBD1 agrees at 8 bases. With 6 bases clipped from V and 5 bases from J, the junction kept 12 bases outside the gene matches. Germline values: CDR1 SGHAT, CDR2 FQNNGV. This CDR3 has 15 residues. The CDR3 DNA follows: TGTGCCAGCAGTCAAGTCAGGGGGCAATGGGACGAGCAGTACTTC. Translating it yields CASSQVRGQWDEQYF.

The DNA of the CDR3 is TGTGCCACCAGCAGAGTGAGCGGAACCCCGAACATTCAGTACTTC. Its translation is CATSRVSGTPNIQYF. This sequence joins TRBV15 and TRBJ2-4, with D possibly matching TRBD2 (5 bases). Trimming cost V 1 base and J 7 bases, with 14 bases left between them. This CDR3 has 15 amino acids. The germline V gene encodes CDR1 LNHNV and CDR2 YYDKDF (reference sequence).

This chain uses TRBV18 with TRBJ1-2; a weak D match, TRBD1 (6 bases). The length of the CDR3 is 12 residues. Between the trimmed V and J ends, which lost 3 bases and 6 bases, there was a span of 8 bases. CDR1 is KGHSH and CDR2 is LQKENI in the germline V gene. CDR3 bases: TGTGCCAGCTCACCGGACAGTAATGGCTACACCTTC. Translation: CASSPDSNGYTF.

This clone has just one count. V is TRBV28 and J is TRBJ1-5; D possibly corresponds to TRBD1 (5 bases). V lost 8 bases and J 1 base, leaving 18 bases between the germline ends. This CDR3 spans 16 amino acids. CDR1 MDHEN and CDR2 SYDVKM come from the germline V gene. The CDR3 DNA reads TGTGCCAGCCCCCCCAGGGCGGGATTGAGCAATCAGCCCCAGCATTTT. Protein product: CASPPRAGLSNQPQHF.

This clone appeared once. The rearrangement links TRBV28 to TRBJ1-6; the match to TRBD1 covers 8 bases. This CDR3 is built from 15 residues. Losses at the gene ends were 5 bases for V and 7 bases for J; bases not matched to a gene: 7. CDR1 MDHEN and CDR2 SYDVKM come from the germline V gene. The CDR3 DNA reads as TGTGCCAGCAGTCCAGGGGGCGCGGGGAATTCACCCCTCCACTTT. As protein: CASSPGGAGNSPLHF.

CDR3 coding DNA: TGCGCCAGCAGCCAAGGGACTAGCGGGGGATACAATGAGCAGTTCTTC. Its protein is CASSQGTSGGYNEQFF. The V and J genes are TRBV4-1 and TRBJ2-1, with TRBD2 identical over 13 bases. This CDR3 is 16 amino acids long. The germline V gene encodes CDR1 MGHRA and CDR2 YSYEKL. The V segment lost 1 base and the J segment 4 bases; nucleotides outside the gene matches: 1.

The chain links TRBV6-4 to TRBJ2-3; possibly TRBD2 for D (5 bases). Germline V CDR1 and CDR2: MRHNA, SNTAGT. The V end was cut by 6 bases, the J end by 1 base, with 11 bases between. The CDR3 consists of 14 residues. CDR3 in DNA: TGTGCCAGCAGCAGCGGAGCAGGCACAGATACGCAGTATTTT. The encoded protein is CASSSGAGTDTQYF.

This rearrangement joins TRBV7-2 to TRBJ1-2, with D tentatively TRBD1 (5 bases). Germline CDR1 is SGHTA and CDR2 is FQGNSA. The CDR3 spans 13 residues. The V end was cut by 5 bases, the J end by 2 bases, with 9 bases between. DNA of the CDR3: TGTGCCAGCAGCCCTGACAGAAACTATGGCTACACCTTC. Protein product: CASSPDRNYGYTF.

V and J are TRBV28 and TRBJ2-7, with unresolved D. V lost 3 bases and J lost 3, with 12 bases in between. This CDR3 spans 14 amino acids. Germline V gene data show CDR1 as MDHEN and CDR2 as SYDVKM. The CDR3 loop reads CASSLLARSYEQYF. In nucleotides, the CDR3 is TGTGCCAGCAGTTTGCTCGCTAGAAGCTACGAGCAGTACTTC.

V and J are TRBV5-6 and TRBJ2-5; a possible D gene is TRBD2 (5 bases). This CDR3 is built from 14 residues. Germline V lookup: CDR1 SGHDT, CDR2 YYEEEE. The V and J ends lost 1 base and 6 bases respectively, with 13 bases between them. The CDR3 region is CASSLSASKKTQYF. In DNA form, the CDR3 reads TGTGCCAGCAGCTTGTCGGCTAGCAAAAAGACCCAGTACTTC.

A few counts support this clone. The V and J genes are TRBV3-1 (or the pseudogene TRBV3-2) and TRBJ2-1; 13 bases map to TRBD2. Germline V gene lookup returns CDR1 LGHDT and CDR2 YNNKEL (reference sequence). This CDR3 is 18 amino acids long. V was pared by 4 bases and J by 1 base, with 7 bases of the junction left unmatched. The CDR3 nucleotides are TGTGCCAGCAGCCTCGGGACTAGCGGGATAGTATCCTACAATGAGCAGTTCTTC. It translates to CASSLGTSGIVSYNEQFF.

This chain uses TRBV27 with TRBJ2-3, with D possibly matching TRBD2 (6 bases). The CDR3 sequence is 13 residues long. CDR1 is MNHEY, CDR2 SMNVEV, per germline (reference sequence). Between the trimmed V and J ends, which lost 8 bases and 5 bases, there was a span of 14 bases. CDR3 bases: TGTGCCAGCGGAGGGCATACGGGAGATACGCAGTATTTT. Translated: CASGGHTGDTQYF.